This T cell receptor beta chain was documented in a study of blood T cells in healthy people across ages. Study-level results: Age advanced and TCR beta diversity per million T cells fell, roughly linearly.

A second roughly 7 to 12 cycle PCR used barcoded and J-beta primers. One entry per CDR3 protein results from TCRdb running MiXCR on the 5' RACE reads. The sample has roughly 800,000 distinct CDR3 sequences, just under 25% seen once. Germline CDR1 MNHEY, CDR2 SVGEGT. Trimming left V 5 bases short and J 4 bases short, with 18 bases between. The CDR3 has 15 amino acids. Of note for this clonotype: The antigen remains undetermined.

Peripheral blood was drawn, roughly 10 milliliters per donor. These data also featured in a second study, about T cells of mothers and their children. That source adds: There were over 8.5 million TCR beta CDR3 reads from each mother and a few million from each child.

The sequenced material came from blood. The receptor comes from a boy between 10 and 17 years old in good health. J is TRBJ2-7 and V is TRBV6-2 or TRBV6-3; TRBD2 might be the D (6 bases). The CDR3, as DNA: TGTGCCAGCAGTCAAGCCCCGGGAGCCGATTACGAGCAGTACTTC. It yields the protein CASSQAPGADYEQYF.